These 25 T cell receptor beta chains were sequenced from one sample in a study of shared clonotypes between healthy human individuals (dated by TCRdb to 2018 to 2020). The protocol used for the library was the immunoSEQ multiplex PCR assay. TCRdb obtained this table from immuneACCESS and retained in-frame rearrangements with V and J assigned. These tables miss some clones; where compared with another copy, unresolved V genes account for less than half of the shortfall, and the remainder is unexplained. The sample yields about 690,000 clones; about 92% were counted once. The top ten hold 30% to 40% of the sample. Input material: memory CD8+ T cells from PBMCs. This specimen's cell subset or site label, per the study, means: CD45RO+ cells pooled with CCR7-negative TemRA cells. The receptors originated from a young man in good health. Some clones in this sample may be carry-over from other donors' samples.

This clone appeared once. The V call is TRBV29-1, the J call TRBJ2-1, with D possibly TRBD2 on 5 matching bases. The CDR3 is 15 residues long. V was shortened by 3 bases and J by 2 bases, with 14 bases between the two germline ends. Germline assignment: CDR1 SQVTM and CDR2 ANQGSEA. The CDR3 is CSVELDAGPYNEQFF. CDR3 coding DNA: TGCAGCGTTGAGCTCGACGCGGGTCCCTACAATGAGCAGTTCTTC.

The chain combines TRBV7-6 with TRBJ1-1; D is possibly TRBD1 (6 bases). Germline V gene data show CDR1 as SGHVS and CDR2 as FNYEAQ. The CDR3 runs 16 residues. V was cut by 1 base and J by 5 bases, with 17 bases left in between. As DNA, the CDR3 is TGTGCCAGCAGCTTAGAGAGGGGACACCTAGGGACTGAAGCTTTCTTT. Translating gives CASSLERGHLGTEAFF.

With respect to this clone: In the same sample, other DNA sequences code for this CDR3. V is TRBV9 and J is TRBJ1-1; 8 bases are shared with TRBD1. The CDR3 sequence is 14 residues long. Germline CDR1 and CDR2: SGDLS and YYNGEE. Trimming cost V 3 bases and J 5 bases; bases outside gene matches: 6. In DNA form, the CDR3 reads TGTGCCAGCAGCGCCAACAGGGGGAATACTGAAGCTTTCTTT. Protein: CASSANRGNTEAFF.

This rearrangement joins TRBV9 to TRBJ2-1; 7 bases are shared with TRBD1. The CDR3 length is 15 residues. V dropped 3 bases and J dropped 0; count of bases not matched to a gene: 3. Germline V gives CDR1 SGDLS, CDR2 YYNGEE. The CDR3 region has the DNA TGTGCCAGCAGCGAGACAGGGAGCTCCTACAATGAGCAGTTCTTC. Its protein product is CASSETGSSYNEQFF.

This chain links TRBV18 with TRBJ2-1; 8 bases align to TRBD2. Germline V gene data show CDR1 as KGHSH and CDR2 as LQKENI. With 3 bases clipped from V and 0 bases from J, the junction kept 10 bases outside the gene matches. CDR3 length: 18 residues. The CDR3 bases are TGTGCCAGCTCACCCCCCGGGATAGCGGGACACTCCTACAATGAGCAGTTCTTC. The encoded protein is CASSPPGIAGHSYNEQFF.

The gene calls are TRBV5-1 and TRBJ1-1, with 7 positions matching TRBD1. Losses at the gene ends were 2 bases for V and 7 bases for J; bases not matched to a gene: 5. Germline CDR1 and CDR2: SGHRS and YFSETQ. CDR3 length: 13 residues. This chain's CDR3 is CASSFGTAVEAFF. CDR3 bases: TGCGCCAGCAGCTTCGGGACAGCGGTTGAAGCTTTCTTT.

This sequence joins TRBV2 and TRBJ2-7, with D tentatively TRBD2 (5 bases). The ends were cut back, 5 bases at V and 2 bases at J, with 7 bases in the middle. CDR3 size: 12 residues. Looked up from germline, CDR1 is SNHLY and CDR2 is FYNNEI. In DNA form, the CDR3 reads TGTGCCAGCAGTCTCGGGACCTACGAGCAGTACTTC. Protein product: CASSLGTYEQYF.

This chain uses TRBV27 with TRBJ2-7, with 7 bases matching TRBD2. The CDR3 totals 14 residues. J gave up 3 bases and V 5 bases, and 7 bases lay outside the gene matches. The germline V gene has CDR1 MNHEY and CDR2 SMNVEV (reference sequence). The CDR3 loop is CASSPRLALYEQYF. CDR3 bases: TGTGCCAGCAGTCCCCGACTAGCCCTCTACGAGCAGTACTTC.

The genes are TRBV7-8 and TRBJ2-1; D may be TRBD1 (6 bases). Germline CDR1 SGHVS, CDR2 FQNEAQ. This CDR3 has 16 amino acids. Trimming removed 4 bases at V and 0 bases at J, with 13 bases between. CDR3: CASSSHRDSSYNEQFF. The CDR3 DNA sequence: TGTGCCAGCAGCTCCCACAGGGATAGCTCCTACAATGAGCAGTTCTTC.

The chain carries TRBV15 and TRBJ1-5; D is unclear. The CDR3 has 16 amino acids. CDR1 and CDR2 from the germline V gene are LNHNV and YYDKDF (reference sequence). V was cut by 0 bases and J by 0 bases, with 9 bases left in between. The CDR3 region has the DNA TGTGCCACCAGCAGAGATGTCCAGACTAGCAATCAGCCCCAGCATTTT. Translated: CATSRDVQTSNQPQHF.

The chain combines TRBV11-3 with TRBJ2-2; TRBD1 matches 10 bases. J gave up 4 bases and V 0 bases, and 5 bases lay outside the gene matches. Germline CDR1 reads SGHNT; CDR2 reads YENEEA. This CDR3 comprises 17 residues. As DNA, the CDR3 is TGTGCCAGCAGCTTAGATTGGGGACAGGGGACCACCGGGGAGCTGTTTTTT. Translation: CASSLDWGQGTTGELFF.

The table lists this clone with a few counts. CDR3 in amino acids: CAWWSGDPNEKLFF. As DNA, the CDR3 is TGTGCCTGGTGGTCTGGGGATCCTAATGAAAAACTGTTTTTT. The chain recombines TRBV30 with TRBJ1-4; D unclear. CDR3 size: 14 residues. The V gene's germline CDR1 is GTSNPN and CDR2 SVGIG (reference sequence). V was pared by 5 bases and J by 3 bases, with 13 bases between. The full variable domain, with the rest looked up from reference TRBV30 and TRBJ1-4, is SQTIHQWPATLVQPVGSPLSLECTVEGTSNPNLYWYRQAAGRGLQLLFYSVGIGQISSEVPQNLSASRPQDRQFILSSKKLLLSDSGFYLCAWWSGDPNEKLFFGSGTQLSVL.

The chain has TRBV4-1 and TRBJ1-2; D is unclear. Trimming cost V 0 bases and J 0 bases, with 11 bases left between them. The CDR3 totals 16 residues. The germline V gene encodes CDR1 MGHRA and CDR2 YSYEKL. As DNA, the CDR3 is TGCGCCAGCAGCCAAGATTTCGAGGGAACTAACTATGGCTACACCTTC. Translating it yields CASSQDFEGTNYGYTF.

The chain links TRBV11-2 to TRBJ1-3; D perhaps matches TRBD1 (5 bases). In germline, CDR1 is SGHAT, CDR2 FQNNGV. There are 17 residues in the CDR3. V was pared by 5 bases and J by 0 bases, with 17 bases between. CDR3: CASSASPRGYSGNTIYF. The CDR3 DNA is TGTGCCAGCAGCGCGTCTCCGCGGGGCTACTCTGGAAACACCATATATTTT.

This chain uses TRBV12-1 with TRBJ2-1. TRBV12-1 counts as a pseudogene. The CDR3 extends over 17 amino acids. CDR3 in amino acids: CASQYSRRLSSYNEQFF. CDR3 coding DNA: TGTGCCAGCCAATATAGTCGGCGCCTGAGCTCCTACAATGAGCAGTTCTTC.

The chain uses TRBV2 and TRBJ2-3; D is uncertain. The CDR3 loop spans 10 amino acids. Germline V gives CDR1 SNHLY, CDR2 FYNNEI. V lost 8 bases and J lost 6, with 6 bases in between. CDR3 nucleotide sequence: TGTGCCAGCTCTGCGGATACGCAGTATTTT. This sequence encodes CASSADTQYF.

CDR3 region: CAGHSYNEQFF. DNA of the CDR3: TGTGCCGGCCACTCCTACAATGAGCAGTTCTTC. V and J are TRBV5-4 and TRBJ2-1; D gene unclear. Trimming removed 10 bases from V and 0 bases from J, with 5 bases in between. Germline V lookup: CDR1 SGHNT, CDR2 YYREEE (reference sequence). This CDR3 region has 11 residues.

The V and J genes are TRBV11-3 and TRBJ2-7, with D perhaps assigned TRBD1 or TRBD2 (5 bases each). The CDR3 extends over 14 amino acids. Trimming took off 4 bases at V and 2 bases at J, with 12 bases between the two ends. Germline CDR1 and CDR2: SGHNT and YENEEA. The CDR3 bases are TGTGCCAGCAGCTCCCGGGACGGGCCCTACGAGCAGTACTTC. Translated, it gives CASSSRDGPYEQYF.

The V gene is TRBV14, the J gene TRBJ2-7; 7 bases line up with TRBD2. CDR3 length equals 17 residues. The V and J ends lost 0 bases and 4 bases, in that order; junction bases with no gene match: 12. Germline CDR1 reads SGHDN; CDR2 reads FVKESK. CDR3 nucleotides: TGTGCCAGCAGCCAAGAGTCTTTCGGGGGAGGGGCATACGAGCAGTACTTC. Protein sequence: CASSQESFGGGAYEQYF.

This chain joins TRBV7-9 and TRBJ2-7, with 7 positions matching TRBD2. The V segment lost 1 base and the J segment 1 base; nucleotides outside the gene matches: 10. Per the germline V gene, CDR1 is SEHNR and CDR2 is FQNEAQ (reference sequence). The length of the CDR3 is 17 residues. In DNA form, the CDR3 reads TGTGCCAGCAGCTTAGGAGGTGGGCTAGCGGTATCCTACGAGCAGTACTTC. This sequence encodes CASSLGGGLAVSYEQYF.

A word on this clone: One end of the junction fails to match germline, which may point to a read error. The chain has TRBV5-4 and TRBJ2-7; D tentatively reads TRBD1 or TRBD2 (6 bases each). The CDR3 sequence is 14 residues long. Germline CDR1 and CDR2: SGHNT and YYREEE (reference sequence). The CDR3 nucleotides are TGTGCCACCCGAAGTGAGTCGGGGGCCTATGAGCAGTACTTC. The encoded protein is CATRSESGAYEQYF.

The chain joins TRBV28 to TRBJ2-7; 7 bases align to TRBD1. Per germline, CDR1 MDHEN and CDR2 SYDVKM. The CDR3 contains 12 residues. V gave up 5 bases and J gave up 6 bases; unmatched junction bases: 4. DNA for the CDR3: TGTGCCAGCAGTCAACCAGGGGGCGAGCAGTACTTC. This codes for CASSQPGGEQYF.

V gene TRBV6-1 combines with J gene TRBJ2-6, with a possible D match to TRBD1 (6 bases). V was shortened by 4 bases and J by 1 base, with 14 bases between the two germline ends. The CDR3 is 17 residues long. Per germline, CDR1 MNHNS and CDR2 SASEGT. The CDR3 DNA is TGTGCCAGCAGTGTGGCCAGGGGTGGGTCTGGGGCCAACGTCCTGACTTTC. Amino acid sequence: CASSVARGGSGANVLTF.

This clone has just one count. J is TRBJ1-5 and V is TRBV10-3; D possibly corresponds to TRBD1 (5 bases). The germline gives CDR1 ENHRY, CDR2 SYGVKD. The CDR3 sequence is 15 residues long. The V gene lost 0 bases and the J gene lost 1 base, with 7 bases spanning the gap. The CDR3 nucleotides are TGTGCCATCAGTGAGTCGGGGGGGAGCAATCAGCCCCAGCATTTT. As protein: CAISESGGSNQPQHF.

This chain uses TRBV6-9 with TRBJ2-7; TRBD1 matches at 7 bases. There are 14 residues in the CDR3. Trimming removed 7 bases from V and 3 bases from J; junction bases left unmatched: 9. Germline loops: CDR1 MNHGY, CDR2 SVAAGI. The CDR3 DNA reads as TGTGCCAGCACCTTACAGGGGAGAGTCTACGAGCAGTACTTC. It specifies CASTLQGRVYEQYF.